The next 12 T cell receptor beta chains were all read from a single sample in a study of beta chain features in type 1 diabetes (dated by TCRdb to 2017 to 2018). To prepare the library, the immunoSEQ multiplex PCR assay was applied. The High Capacity cDNA Reverse Transcription Kit was used to reverse transcribe all of the isolated RNA, meaning that expressed TCRB transcripts were what got sequenced. The table comes from immuneACCESS by way of TCRdb, which keeps in-frame sequences with V and J called. Part of the clones is missing from these tables; in studies checked, under half for an unresolved V gene and the rest for unknown reasons. Here the sample has about 410,000 clones; around 13% occur a single time. 0.035% to 0.04% of the sample rests with the top ten. Sequencing used naive CD4+ T cells from blood. The sample's cell subset or site label, in plain terms: true naive CD4+ T cells. The receptor set was obtained from a man aged 30 to 45 in good health.

About this clone: Other DNA sequences in this specimen translate into the identical CDR3. This chain uses TRBV20-1 with TRBJ2-1, with TRBD2 as a possible D gene (5 bases). The CDR3 loop spans 11 amino acids. Per germline, CDR1 DFQATT and CDR2 SNEGSKA (reference sequence). The ends were cut back, 1 base at V and 7 bases at J, with 5 bases in the middle. The CDR3, as DNA: TGCAGTGCTAGAGGAGGGAATGAGCAGTTCTTC. Translated, it gives CSARGGNEQFF.

This clone was picked up a small number of times. V is TRBV21-1 and J is TRBJ2-7; the table calls TRBD2, which could not be checked here. TRBV21-1 constitutes a pseudogene. The CDR3 contains 12 residues. The CDR3 region has the DNA TGTGCCAGCAGCAAAGCCCTAGACGAGCAGTACGTC. Translation gives CASSKALDEQYV.

This clone was detected only a few times. CDR3 in amino acids: CASSQERRASGPIQETQYF. CDR3 bases: TGTGCCAGCAGCCAAGAACGGAGAGCTAGCGGGCCCATCCAAGAGACCCAGTACTTC. The chain carries TRBV14 and TRBJ2-5; 8 nucleotides match TRBD2. The germline V gene encodes CDR1 SGHDN and CDR2 FVKESK. This CDR3 contains 19 residues. The V segment lost 0 bases and the J segment 1 base; nucleotides outside the gene matches: 13.

The V call is TRBV25-1, the J call TRBJ2-7, with TRBD1 matching 10 bases. Germline V CDR1 and CDR2: MGHDK, SYGVNS. With 3 bases clipped from V and 0 bases from J, the junction kept 8 bases outside the gene matches. This CDR3 contains 17 residues. CDR3 protein: CASSDRFWDRGSYEQYF. Written as DNA, the CDR3 is TGTGCCAGCAGTGATCGGTTCTGGGACAGGGGCTCCTACGAGCAGTACTTC.

This clone appeared a single time. The rearrangement links TRBV4-1 to TRBJ2-7; D tentatively fits TRBD1 or TRBD2 (5 bases each). This CDR3 has 14 residues. Germline assignment: CDR1 MGHRA and CDR2 YSYEKL. Deletions cut 1 base from V and 2 bases from J, with 9 bases between. The CDR3 spells CASSQVGAAYEQYF. CDR3 nucleotides: TGCGCCAGCAGCCAAGTCGGGGCGGCCTACGAGCAGTACTTC.

This clone was seen more than once but under ten times. The rearrangement links TRBV5-4 to TRBJ2-5; possibly TRBD1 for D (5 bases). This CDR3 region has 14 residues. Germline assignment: CDR1 SGHNT and CDR2 YYREEE (reference sequence). Between the trimmed V and J ends, which lost 1 base and 9 bases, there was a span of 16 bases. This CDR3 reads CASSLWAGVQAQYF. As DNA, the CDR3 is TGTGCCAGCAGCTTGTGGGCAGGAGTACAGGCCCAGTACTTC.

The chain is built from TRBV11-1 and TRBJ1-1; D unclear. This CDR3 has 11 residues. Deletions cut 5 bases from V and 3 bases from J, with 4 bases between. Germline lookup yields CDR1 SGHAT and CDR2 FQDESV (reference sequence). The CDR3 spells CASSPHTEAFF. CDR3 bases: TGTGCCAGCAGCCCGCACACTGAAGCTTTCTTT.

This clone was seen a handful of times. J is TRBJ2-5 and V is TRBV6-6, with D perhaps matching TRBD2 (6 bases). The CDR3 length is 15 residues. Trimming left V 10 bases short and J 5 bases short, with 23 bases between. Germline V gives CDR1 MNHNY, CDR2 SVGAGI (reference sequence). The chain's CDR3 is CAISRLGGSGETQYF. For the CDR3, the DNA is TGTGCCATTTCAAGGCTTGGGGGGTCTGGGGAGACCCAGTACTTC.

The chain uses TRBV9 and TRBJ2-3, with 11 bases identical to TRBD2. This CDR3 comprises 16 residues. The V gene's germline CDR1 is SGDLS and CDR2 YYNGEE. The trim removed 5 bases at V and 6 bases at J, leaving 11 bases unmatched. The CDR3 nucleotides read TGTGCCAGCAGTATTTCTAGCGGGGGGTCGACGGATACGCAGTATTTT. Translation: CASSISSGGSTDTQYF.

This clone was seen a handful of times. This chain connects TRBV15 to TRBJ2-5; 11 bases are a match to TRBD1. CDR1 and CDR2 from the germline V gene are LNHNV and YYDKDF (reference sequence). CDR3 size: 14 residues. The trim removed 9 bases at V and 5 bases at J, leaving 8 bases unmatched. CDR3 sequence reads: CATVRTGGSETQYF. CDR3 coding DNA: TGTGCCACAGTCAGGACAGGGGGCTCGGAGACCCAGTACTTC.

This clone was seen more than once but under ten times. The gene calls are TRBV7-3 and TRBJ2-3, with a tentative D call TRBD1 (5 bases). The CDR3 has 16 amino acids. Germline V gene data show CDR1 as SGHTA and CDR2 as FQGTGA. The V end lost 4 bases, the J end lost 1 base, and 15 bases lay between the germline ends. The CDR3 protein is CASSSKLGAGTDTQYF. The CDR3 DNA sequence: TGTGCCAGCAGCTCCAAATTAGGGGCGGGCACAGATACGCAGTATTTT. Using reference TRBV7-3 and TRBJ2-3 for the parts outside the CDR3, the full variable domain is GAGVSQTPSNKVTEKGKYVELRCDPISGHTALYWYRQSLGQGPEFLIYFQGTGAADDSGLPNDRFFAVRPEGSVSTLKIQRTERGDSAVYLCASSSKLGAGTDTQYFGPGTRLTVL.

This clone appeared a few times. The CDR3 here is CSVVTEGQADTQYF. In DNA, the CDR3 is TGCAGCGTTGTAACCGAGGGCCAAGCAGATACGCAGTATTTT. This chain uses TRBV29-1 with TRBJ2-3; perhaps TRBD2 as D (5 bases). The CDR3 consists of 14 residues. Germline loops: CDR1 SQVTM, CDR2 ANQGSEA. Deletions cut 4 bases from V and 4 bases from J, with 15 bases between.